One sample yielded the 13 T cell receptor beta chains listed below, sequenced in a study of tumor T cells in aggressive B-cell lymphoma. Clones were sequenced by immunoSEQ multiplex PCR, and TCRdb holds only the in-frame ones, with some missing. The repertoire includes more than 2,500 clones, approximately 90% of them detected once, and about 7.7% sits in the top ten. Sequences were obtained from tumor tissue. Every receptor here comes from an adult with diffuse large B cell lymphoma.

The V gene is TRBV19, the J gene TRBJ2-7; D might be TRBD2 (5 bases). Trimming stripped 3 bases from V and 0 bases from J, with 18 bases between. The CDR3 loop spans 17 amino acids. Germline V gives CDR1 LNHDA, CDR2 SQIVND (reference sequence). The CDR3 DNA follows: TGTGCCAGTAGTATGGGGAGTATTGTGTCCCGCTCCTACGAGCAGTACTTC. Translation: CASSMGSIVSRSYEQYF.

The V call is TRBV30, the J call TRBJ1-1, with D unresolved. Between the trimmed V and J ends, which lost 0 bases and 0 bases, there was a span of 8 bases. This CDR3 region has 14 residues. Germline loops: CDR1 GTSNPN, CDR2 SVGIG (reference sequence). CDR3 protein: CAWSVLAVNTEAFF. The CDR3 coding sequence is TGTGCCTGGAGTGTTTTGGCAGTGAACACTGAAGCTTTCTTT. Drawing the rest from reference TRBV30 and TRBJ1-1, the complete variable domain is SQTIHQWPATLVQPVGSPLSLECTVEGTSNPNLYWYRQAAGRGLQLLFYSVGIGQISSEVPQNLSASRPQDRQFILSSKKLLLSDSGFYLCAWSVLAVNTEAFFGQGTRLTVV.

This clone came up once. This sequence joins TRBV7-9 and TRBJ2-4; 14 nucleotides line up with TRBD2. The CDR3 runs 17 residues. Germline V gene data show CDR1 as SEHNR and CDR2 as FQNEAQ (reference sequence). V trimming: 6 bases; J trimming: 1 base; junction bases outside the gene matches: 5. The CDR3 sequence is CASSIGTSGSAKNIQYF. Written as DNA, the CDR3 is TGTGCCAGCAGTATAGGGACTAGCGGGAGCGCCAAAAACATTCAGTACTTC.

The gene calls are TRBV5-1 and TRBJ2-5; tentative D call: TRBD1 (6 bases). CDR1 is SGHRS, CDR2 YFSETQ, per germline. The CDR3 length is 15 residues. V was clipped by 4 bases and J by 1 base, with 14 bases between them. CDR3 nucleotide sequence: TGCGCCAGCAGCGGGGGCCCTCTACTCCAAGAGACCCAGTACTTC. This sequence encodes CASSGGPLLQETQYF.

The chain recombines TRBV14 with TRBJ2-1; D is uncertain. Looked up from germline, CDR1 is SGHDN and CDR2 is FVKESK. V was cut by 0 bases and J by 6 bases, with 12 bases left in between. The CDR3 is made up of 15 amino acids. The CDR3 region has the DNA TGTGCCAGCAGCCAAGATCACAGACAACGCAATGAGCAGTTCTTC. It specifies CASSQDHRQRNEQFF.

The gene calls are TRBV7-9 and TRBJ1-1, with TRBD1 matching over 8 bases. Germline CDR1 reads SEHNR; CDR2 reads FQNEAQ (reference sequence). The CDR3 is 16 residues long. V trimming: 1 base; J trimming: 1 base; junction bases outside the gene matches: 5. The CDR3 protein is CASSLDAGTGNTEAFF. DNA of the CDR3: TGTGCCAGCAGCTTAGATGCCGGGACAGGGAACACTGAAGCTTTCTTT.

The chain links TRBV18 to TRBJ1-1, with a possible D match to TRBD1 (5 bases). Germline lookup yields CDR1 KGHSH and CDR2 LQKENI. Trimming removed 2 bases from V and 4 bases from J, with 11 bases in between. This CDR3 has 14 amino acids. The CDR3 coding sequence is TGTGCCAGCTCACCAGCGGGGGGGATCACTGAAGCTTTCTTT. Translation: CASSPAGGITEAFF.

This sequence joins TRBV19 and TRBJ1-1; possible D gene TRBD1, 5 bases. V was cut by 5 bases and J by 0 bases, with 13 bases left in between. The CDR3 extends over 15 amino acids. Looked up from germline, CDR1 is LNHDA and CDR2 is SQIVND (reference sequence). CDR3 DNA: TGTGCCAGTAGTTCGATACAGGCAGTGAACACTGAAGCTTTCTTT. As protein: CASSSIQAVNTEAFF.

The chain links TRBV4-2 to TRBJ1-1; D gene unclear. The germline V gene has CDR1 LGHNA and CDR2 YNFKEQ. The CDR3 is made up of 13 amino acids. V was clipped by 2 bases and J by 6 bases, with 10 bases between them. CDR3 bases: TGTGCCAGCAGCCAATTAGGAGTGGCTGAAGCTTTCTTT. It specifies CASSQLGVAEAFF.

CDR3 nucleotide sequence: TGTGCCAGTAGTCTGACTAGCGGAAGCTCCTACAATGAGCAGTTCTTC. Amino acid sequence: CASSLTSGSSYNEQFF. The rearrangement joins TRBV19 to TRBJ2-1, with 9 bases identical to TRBD2. From germline, CDR1 is LNHDA and CDR2 SQIVND (reference sequence). The CDR3 runs to 16 residues. The V segment lost 5 bases and the J segment 0 bases; nucleotides outside the gene matches: 5.

The chain recombines TRBV9 with TRBJ1-2; 8 positions agree with TRBD1. Germline V lookup: CDR1 SGDLS, CDR2 YYNGEE. The CDR3 is made up of 15 amino acids. Losses at the gene ends were 2 bases for V and 8 bases for J; bases not matched to a gene: 11. The CDR3 DNA reads as TGTGCCAGCAGCGTCGGGACAGGCGCCCGGTCGGGCTACACCTTC. The encoded protein is CASSVGTGARSGYTF.

In this sample, this clone turned up once. V is TRBV14 and J is TRBJ2-5; D unclear. Trimming removed 1 base from V and 5 bases from J, with 8 bases in between. The CDR3 is 13 amino acids. Germline V CDR1 and CDR2: SGHDN, FVKESK. CDR3 residues: CASSQGSRETQYF. The CDR3 DNA reads as TGTGCCAGCAGCCAAGGTTCGCGGGAGACCCAGTACTTC.

The rearrangement uses TRBV9 and TRBJ1-2; the match to TRBD1 covers 9 bases. V gave up 4 bases and J gave up 6 bases; unmatched junction bases: 7. Germline V gives CDR1 SGDLS, CDR2 YYNGEE. This CDR3 is built from 14 residues. The DNA of the CDR3 is TGTGCCAGCAGCAGCCGGGACAGGGCGAATGGCTACACCTTC. Its protein is CASSSRDRANGYTF.